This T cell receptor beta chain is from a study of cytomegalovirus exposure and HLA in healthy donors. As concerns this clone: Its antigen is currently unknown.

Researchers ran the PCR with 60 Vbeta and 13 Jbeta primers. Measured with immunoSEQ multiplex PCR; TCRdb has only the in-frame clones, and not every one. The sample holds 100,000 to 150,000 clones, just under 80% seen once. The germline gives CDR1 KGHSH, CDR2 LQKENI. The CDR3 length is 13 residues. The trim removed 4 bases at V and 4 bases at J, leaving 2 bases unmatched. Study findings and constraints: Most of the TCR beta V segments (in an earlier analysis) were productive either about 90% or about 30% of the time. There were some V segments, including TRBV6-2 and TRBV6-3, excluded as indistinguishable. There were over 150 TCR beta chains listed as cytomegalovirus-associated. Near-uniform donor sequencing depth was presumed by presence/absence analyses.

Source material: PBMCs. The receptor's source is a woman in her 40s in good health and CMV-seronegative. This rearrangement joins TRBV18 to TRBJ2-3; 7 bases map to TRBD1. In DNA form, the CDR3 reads TGTGCCAGCTCACAGGGGGCTTCAGATACGCAGTATTTT. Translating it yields CASSQGASDTQYF.